This T cell receptor (beta chain) stems from a study of shared clonotypes between healthy human individuals. Assay: immunoSEQ multiplex PCR; the TCRdb copy retains only in-frame clones and omits some. The repertoire consists of roughly 2 million clones, with over 85% occurring once and the leading ten covering roughly 0.13%. The CDR3 length is 15 residues. Germline loops: CDR1 KGHSH, CDR2 LQKENI. V was shortened by 6 bases and J by 1 base, with 15 bases between the two germline ends. Whole-study results and caveats: Non-shared clonotypes had lower generation probabilities than clonotypes shared by all four sorted-subset donors. A few donors held roughly 5% of naive CD4 clonotypes in common.

On this clone itself: Its specificity is unknown.

The gene calls are TRBV18 and TRBJ1-1; weak D call: TRBD1 (6 bases). Sequenced material: naive CD4+ T cells sorted from blood. Subset here: CD45RA+ positively selected. The receptor comes from a man between 18 and 29 years old in good health. The CDR3 DNA follows: TGTGCCAGCTCCCCTTGGACAGCTTCGAACACTGAAGCTTTCTTT. Its translation is CASSPWTASNTEAFF.